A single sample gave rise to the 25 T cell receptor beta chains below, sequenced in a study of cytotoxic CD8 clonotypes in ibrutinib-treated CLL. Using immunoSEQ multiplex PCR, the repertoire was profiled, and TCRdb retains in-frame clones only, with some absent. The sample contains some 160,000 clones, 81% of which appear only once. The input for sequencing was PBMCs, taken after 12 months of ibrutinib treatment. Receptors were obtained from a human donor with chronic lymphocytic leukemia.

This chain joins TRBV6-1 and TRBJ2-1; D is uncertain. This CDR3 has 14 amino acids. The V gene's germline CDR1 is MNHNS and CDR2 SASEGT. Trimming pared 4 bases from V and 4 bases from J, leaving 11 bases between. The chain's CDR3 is CASSVLQAYNEQFF. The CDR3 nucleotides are TGTGCCAGCAGTGTTTTGCAGGCGTACAATGAGCAGTTCTTC.

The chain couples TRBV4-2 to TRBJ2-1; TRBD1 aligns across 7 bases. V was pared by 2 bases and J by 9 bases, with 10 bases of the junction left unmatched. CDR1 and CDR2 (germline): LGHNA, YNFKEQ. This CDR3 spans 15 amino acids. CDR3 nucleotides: TGTGCCAGCAGCCAACCCGGGACAGATGTGGGTGAGCAGTTCTTC. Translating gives CASSQPGTDVGEQFF.

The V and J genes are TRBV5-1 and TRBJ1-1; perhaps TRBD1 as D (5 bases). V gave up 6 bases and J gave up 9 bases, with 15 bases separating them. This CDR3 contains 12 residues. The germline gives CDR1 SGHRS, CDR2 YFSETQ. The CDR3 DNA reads TGCGCCAGCAATGTAAATGGGGGACAAGCTTTCTTT. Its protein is CASNVNGGQAFF.

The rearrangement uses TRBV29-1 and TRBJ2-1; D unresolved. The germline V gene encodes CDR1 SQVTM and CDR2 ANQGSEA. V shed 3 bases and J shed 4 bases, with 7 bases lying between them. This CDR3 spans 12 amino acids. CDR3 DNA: TGCAGCGTTGAGCACAAGTACAATGAGCAGTTCTTC. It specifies CSVEHKYNEQFF.

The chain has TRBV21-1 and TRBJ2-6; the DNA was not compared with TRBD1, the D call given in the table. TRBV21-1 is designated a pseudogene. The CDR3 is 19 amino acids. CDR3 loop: CASSNCGTGSFPGANVLTF. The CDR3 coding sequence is TGTGCCAGCAGCAATTGCGGGACAGGGTCCTTCCCGGGGGCCAACGTCCTGACTTTC.

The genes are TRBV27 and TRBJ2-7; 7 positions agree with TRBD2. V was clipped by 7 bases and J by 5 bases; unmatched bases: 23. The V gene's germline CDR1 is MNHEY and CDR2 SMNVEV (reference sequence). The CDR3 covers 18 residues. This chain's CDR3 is CASNLMWRSAGVKNEQYF. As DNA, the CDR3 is TGTGCCAGCAATCTTATGTGGCGCTCCGCGGGAGTAAAGAACGAGCAGTACTTC.

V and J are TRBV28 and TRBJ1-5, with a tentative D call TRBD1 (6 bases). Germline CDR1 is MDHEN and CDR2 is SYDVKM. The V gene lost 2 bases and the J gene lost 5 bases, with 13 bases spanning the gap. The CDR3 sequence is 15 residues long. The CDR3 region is CASSLEDRQDQPQHF. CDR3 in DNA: TGTGCCAGCAGTTTAGAGGACAGACAAGATCAGCCCCAGCATTTT.

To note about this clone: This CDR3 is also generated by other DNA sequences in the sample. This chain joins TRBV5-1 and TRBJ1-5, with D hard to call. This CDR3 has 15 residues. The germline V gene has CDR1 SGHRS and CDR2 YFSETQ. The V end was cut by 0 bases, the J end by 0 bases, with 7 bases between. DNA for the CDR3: TGCGCCAGCAGCTTGGAGGGATATAGCAATCAGCCCCAGCATTTT. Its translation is CASSLEGYSNQPQHF.

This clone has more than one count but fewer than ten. The CDR3 DNA reads as TGTGCCAGCAGCTTGGGAGGGGGGCCCCAGCATTTT. Its protein product is CASSLGGGPQHF. This chain links TRBV5-4 with TRBJ1-5, with a weak D call TRBD1 (6 bases). The CDR3 is made up of 12 amino acids. Germline V gives CDR1 SGHNT, CDR2 YYREEE (reference sequence). V was trimmed by 0 bases and J by 9 bases, leaving 7 bases between them.

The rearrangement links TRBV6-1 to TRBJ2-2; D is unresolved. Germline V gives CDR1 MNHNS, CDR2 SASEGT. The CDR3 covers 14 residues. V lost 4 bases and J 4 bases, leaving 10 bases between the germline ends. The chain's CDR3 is CASSASFPTGELFF. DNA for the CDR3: TGTGCCAGCAGTGCCTCATTTCCCACCGGGGAGCTGTTTTTT.

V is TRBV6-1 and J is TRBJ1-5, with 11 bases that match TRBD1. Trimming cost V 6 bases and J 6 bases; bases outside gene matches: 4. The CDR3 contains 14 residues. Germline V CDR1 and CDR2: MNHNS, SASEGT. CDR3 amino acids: CASRRTGGSQPQHF. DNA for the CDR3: TGTGCCAGCAGGAGGACAGGGGGCTCTCAGCCCCAGCATTTT.

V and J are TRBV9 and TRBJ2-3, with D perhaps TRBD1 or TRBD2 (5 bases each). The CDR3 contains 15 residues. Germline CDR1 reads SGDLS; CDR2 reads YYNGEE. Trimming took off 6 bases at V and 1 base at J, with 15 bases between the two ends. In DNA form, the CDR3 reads TGTGCCAGCAAACGAATGGGGGATCGCACAGATACGCAGTATTTT. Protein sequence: CASKRMGDRTDTQYF. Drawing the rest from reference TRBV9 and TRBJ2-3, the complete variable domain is DSGVTQTPKHLITATGQRVTLRCSPRSGDLSVYWYQQSLDQGLQFLIQYYNGEERAKGNILERFSAQQFPDLHSELNLSSLELGDSALYFCASKRMGDRTDTQYFGPGTRLTVL.

CDR3 nucleotide sequence: TGCGCCAGCAGAACAGGGGGTGGTTGGCCAGATACGCAGTATTTT. It codes for CASRTGGGWPDTQYF. The chain joins TRBV5-1 to TRBJ2-3; 8 bases are a match to TRBD1. The J segment lost 4 bases and the V segment lost 5 bases, leaving 9 bases of the junction unmatched. Germline loops: CDR1 SGHRS, CDR2 YFSETQ. This CDR3 has 15 amino acids. The full variable domain, rest sourced from reference TRBV5-1 and TRBJ2-3, is KAGVTQTPRYLIKTRGQQVTLSCSPISGHRSVSWYQQTPGQGLQFLFEYFSETQRNKGNFPGRFSGRQFSNSRSEMNVSTLELGDSALYLCASRTGGGWPDTQYFGPGTRLTVL.

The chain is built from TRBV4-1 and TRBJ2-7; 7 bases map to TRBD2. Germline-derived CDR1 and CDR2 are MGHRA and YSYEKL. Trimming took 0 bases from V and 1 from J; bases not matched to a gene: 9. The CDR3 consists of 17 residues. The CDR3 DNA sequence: TGCGCCAGCAGCCAAGATCCCGGGGCTAGCGGATCCTACGAGCAGTACTTC. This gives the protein CASSQDPGASGSYEQYF.

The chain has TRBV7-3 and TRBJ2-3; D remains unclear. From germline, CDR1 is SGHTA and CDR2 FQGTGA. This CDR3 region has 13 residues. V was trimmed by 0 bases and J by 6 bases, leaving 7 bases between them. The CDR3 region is CASSLTQSDTQYF. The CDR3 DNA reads TGTGCCAGCAGCTTAACCCAGTCCGATACGCAGTATTTT.

CDR3 region: CAIGTGLGNTIYF. The CDR3 DNA reads as TGTGCCATCGGGACAGGGCTAGGAAACACCATATATTTT. This chain connects TRBV10-3 to TRBJ1-3, with 9 bases fitting TRBD1. V shed 8 bases, J shed 4 bases, and the junction held 3 bases outside the gene matches. Germline V lookup: CDR1 ENHRY, CDR2 SYGVKD. This CDR3 has 13 residues.

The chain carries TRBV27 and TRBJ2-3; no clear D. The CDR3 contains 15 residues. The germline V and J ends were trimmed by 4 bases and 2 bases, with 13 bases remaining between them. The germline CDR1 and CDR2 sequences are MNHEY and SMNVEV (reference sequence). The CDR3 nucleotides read TGTGCCAGCAGTTCCGACGGAATTATCACAGATACGCAGTATTTT. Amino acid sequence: CASSSDGIITDTQYF.

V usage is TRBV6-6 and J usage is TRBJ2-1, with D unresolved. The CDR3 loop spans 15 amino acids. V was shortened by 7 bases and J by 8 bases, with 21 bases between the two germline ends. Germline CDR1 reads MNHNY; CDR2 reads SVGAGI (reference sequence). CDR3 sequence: CASNPRLSNSHEQFF. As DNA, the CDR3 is TGTGCCAGCAACCCCAGACTGAGCAACTCGCATGAGCAGTTCTTC.

The CDR3 DNA reads as TGCGCCAGCAGCCCCGCGTACAGGGGGGAGGATACGCAGTATTTT. Translated: CASSPAYRGEDTQYF. J is TRBJ2-3 and V is TRBV4-3; TRBD1 aligns across 8 bases. Trimming removed 4 bases from V and 6 bases from J; junction bases left unmatched: 9. Looked up from germline, CDR1 is LGHNA and CDR2 is YSLEER. The CDR3 is made up of 15 amino acids.

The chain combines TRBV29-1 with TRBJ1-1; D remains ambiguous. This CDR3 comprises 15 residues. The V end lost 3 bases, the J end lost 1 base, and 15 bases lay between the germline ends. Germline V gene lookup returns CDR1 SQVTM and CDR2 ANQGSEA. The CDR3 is CSVDDGRRTNTEAFF. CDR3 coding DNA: TGCAGCGTTGATGATGGACGGCGGACGAACACTGAAGCTTTCTTT.

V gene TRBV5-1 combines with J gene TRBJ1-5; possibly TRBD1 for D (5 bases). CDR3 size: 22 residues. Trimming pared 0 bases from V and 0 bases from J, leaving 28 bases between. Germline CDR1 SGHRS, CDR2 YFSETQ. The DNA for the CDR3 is TGCGCCAGCAGCTTGGAGAGGGTAGGCCAGGGACGATTCGGATATAGCAATCAGCCCCAGCATTTT. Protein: CASSLERVGQGRFGYSNQPQHF.

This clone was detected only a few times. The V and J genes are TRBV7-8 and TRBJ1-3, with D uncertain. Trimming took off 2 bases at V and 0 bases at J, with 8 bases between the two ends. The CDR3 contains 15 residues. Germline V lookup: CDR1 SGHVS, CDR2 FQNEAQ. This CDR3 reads CASSLSPASGNTIYF. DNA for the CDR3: TGTGCCAGCAGCTTATCTCCAGCCTCTGGAAACACCATATATTTT.

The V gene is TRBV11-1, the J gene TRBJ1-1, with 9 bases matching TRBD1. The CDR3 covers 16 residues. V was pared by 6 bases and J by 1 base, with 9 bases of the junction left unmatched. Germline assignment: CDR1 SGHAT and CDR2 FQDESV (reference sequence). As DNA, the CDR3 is TGTGCCAGCAGGCGTAGACAGGGGGAGCCGAACACTGAAGCTTTCTTT. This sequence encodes CASRRRQGEPNTEAFF.

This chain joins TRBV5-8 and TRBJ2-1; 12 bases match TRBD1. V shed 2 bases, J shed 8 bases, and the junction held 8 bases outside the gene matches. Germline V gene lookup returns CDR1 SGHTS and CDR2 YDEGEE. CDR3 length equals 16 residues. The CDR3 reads CASSFAGTGGSDEQFF. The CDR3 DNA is TGTGCCAGCAGCTTTGCCGGGACAGGGGGCTCGGATGAGCAGTTCTTC.

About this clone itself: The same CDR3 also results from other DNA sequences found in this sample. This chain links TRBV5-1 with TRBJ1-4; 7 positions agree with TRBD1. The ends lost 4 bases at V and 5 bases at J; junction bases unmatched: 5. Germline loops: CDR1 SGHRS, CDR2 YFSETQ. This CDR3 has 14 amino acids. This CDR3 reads CASSLGQPNEKLFF. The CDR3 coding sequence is TGCGCCAGCAGCCTGGGACAGCCGAATGAAAAACTGTTTTTT.